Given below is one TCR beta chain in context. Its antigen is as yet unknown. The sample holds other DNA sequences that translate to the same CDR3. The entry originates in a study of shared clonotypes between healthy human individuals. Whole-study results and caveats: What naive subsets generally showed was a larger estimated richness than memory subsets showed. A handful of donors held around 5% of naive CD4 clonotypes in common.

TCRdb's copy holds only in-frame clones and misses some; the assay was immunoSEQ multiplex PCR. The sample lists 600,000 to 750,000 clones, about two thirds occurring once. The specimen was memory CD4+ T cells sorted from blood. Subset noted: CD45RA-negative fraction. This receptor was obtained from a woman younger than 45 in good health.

The CDR3 region has the DNA TGTGCCAGCTCTCCTGGAGGGGGAGAGACCCAGTACTTC. It is translated as CASSPGGGETQYF. This sequence joins TRBV18 and TRBJ2-5; D is tentatively TRBD1 or TRBD2 (6 bases each). The germline V gene encodes CDR1 KGHSH and CDR2 LQKENI. V dropped 6 bases and J dropped 4 bases, with 12 bases sitting between them. This CDR3 is built from 13 residues.